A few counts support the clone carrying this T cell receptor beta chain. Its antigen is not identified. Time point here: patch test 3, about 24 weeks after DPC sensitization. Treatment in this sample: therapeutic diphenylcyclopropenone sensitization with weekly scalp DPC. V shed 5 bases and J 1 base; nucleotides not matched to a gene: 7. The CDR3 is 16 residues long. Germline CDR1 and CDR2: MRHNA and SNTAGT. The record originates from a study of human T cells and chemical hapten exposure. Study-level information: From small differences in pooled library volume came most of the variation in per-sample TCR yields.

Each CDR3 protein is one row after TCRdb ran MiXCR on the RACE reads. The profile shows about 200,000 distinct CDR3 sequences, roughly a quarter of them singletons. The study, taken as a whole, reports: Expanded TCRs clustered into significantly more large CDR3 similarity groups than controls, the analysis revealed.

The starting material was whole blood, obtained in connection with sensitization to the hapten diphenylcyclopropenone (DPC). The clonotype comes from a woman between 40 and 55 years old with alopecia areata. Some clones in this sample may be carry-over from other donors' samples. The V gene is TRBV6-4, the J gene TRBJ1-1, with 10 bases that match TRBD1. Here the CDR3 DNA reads TGTGCCAGCAGTTACCCCCGACAGGGGGCGAACACTGAAGCTTTCTTT. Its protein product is CASSYPRQGANTEAFF.